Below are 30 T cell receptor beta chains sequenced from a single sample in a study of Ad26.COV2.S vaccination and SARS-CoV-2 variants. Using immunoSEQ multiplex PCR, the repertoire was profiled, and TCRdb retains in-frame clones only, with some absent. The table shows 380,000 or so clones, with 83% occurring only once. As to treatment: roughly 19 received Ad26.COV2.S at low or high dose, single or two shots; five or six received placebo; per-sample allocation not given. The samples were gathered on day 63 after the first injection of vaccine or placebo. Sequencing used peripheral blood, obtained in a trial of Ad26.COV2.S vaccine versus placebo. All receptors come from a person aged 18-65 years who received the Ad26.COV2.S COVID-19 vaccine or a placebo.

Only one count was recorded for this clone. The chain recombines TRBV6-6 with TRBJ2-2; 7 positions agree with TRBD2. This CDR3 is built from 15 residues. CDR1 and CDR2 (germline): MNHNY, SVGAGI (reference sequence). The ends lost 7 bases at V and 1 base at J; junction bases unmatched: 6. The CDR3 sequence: CASKRASGNTGELFF. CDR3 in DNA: TGTGCCAGCAAGAGGGCTAGCGGGAACACCGGGGAGCTGTTTTTT.

CDR3 in amino acids: CASSLETGTNEKLFF. DNA of the CDR3: TGCGCCAGCAGCTTGGAGACAGGAACTAATGAAAAACTGTTTTTT. V and J are TRBV5-1 and TRBJ1-4, with a weak D call TRBD1 (6 bases). The CDR3 contains 15 residues. V was shortened by 0 bases and J by 1 base, with 7 bases between the two germline ends. CDR1 and CDR2 from the germline V gene are SGHRS and YFSETQ.

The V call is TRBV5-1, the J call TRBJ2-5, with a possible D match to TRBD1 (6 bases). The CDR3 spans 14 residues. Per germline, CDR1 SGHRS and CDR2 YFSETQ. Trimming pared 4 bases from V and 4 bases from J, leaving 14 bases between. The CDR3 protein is CASSMTGRGETQYF. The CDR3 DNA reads TGCGCCAGCAGCATGACAGGACGAGGAGAGACCCAGTACTTC. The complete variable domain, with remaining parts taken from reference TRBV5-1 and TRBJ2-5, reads KAGVTQTPRYLIKTRGQQVTLSCSPISGHRSVSWYQQTPGQGLQFLFEYFSETQRNKGNFPGRFSGRQFSNSRSEMNVSTLELGDSALYLCASSMTGRGETQYFGPGTRLLVL.

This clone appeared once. This CDR3 is CASSEVDGGGGYTF. The CDR3 DNA is TGTGCCAGCAGCGAAGTGGACGGGGGCGGGGGCTACACCTTC. The chain has TRBV25-1 and TRBJ1-2; TRBD1 might be the D (6 bases). This CDR3 has 14 amino acids. V shed 6 bases and J shed 8 bases, with 19 bases lying between them. Germline-derived CDR1 and CDR2 are MGHDK and SYGVNS.

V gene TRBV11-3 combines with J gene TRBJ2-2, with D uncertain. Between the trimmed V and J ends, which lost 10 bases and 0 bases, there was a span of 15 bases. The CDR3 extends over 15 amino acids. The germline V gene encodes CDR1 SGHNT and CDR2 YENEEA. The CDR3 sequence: CATTGRGTNTGELFF. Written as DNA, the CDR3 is TGTGCCACCACTGGTCGCGGAACGAACACCGGGGAGCTGTTTTTT. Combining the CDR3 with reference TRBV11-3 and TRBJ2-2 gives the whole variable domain EAGVVQSPRYKIIEKKQPVAFWCNPISGHNTLYWYLQNLGQGPELLIRYENEEAVDDSQLPKDRFSAERLKGVDSTLKIQPAELGDSAVYLCATTGRGTNTGELFFGEGSRLTVL.

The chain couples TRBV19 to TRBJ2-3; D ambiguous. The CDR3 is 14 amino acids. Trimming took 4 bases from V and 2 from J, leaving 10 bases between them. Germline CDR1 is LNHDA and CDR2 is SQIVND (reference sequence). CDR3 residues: CASSRLANTDTQYF. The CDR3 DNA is TGTGCCAGTAGTAGACTCGCGAACACAGATACGCAGTATTTT.

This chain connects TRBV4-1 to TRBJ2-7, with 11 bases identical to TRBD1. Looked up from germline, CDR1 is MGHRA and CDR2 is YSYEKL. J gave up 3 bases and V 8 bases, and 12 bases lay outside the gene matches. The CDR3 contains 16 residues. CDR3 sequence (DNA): TGCGCCAGCGCCCCGAGGACAGGGGGCCTCCTCTACGAGCAGTACTTC. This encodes CASAPRTGGLLYEQYF.

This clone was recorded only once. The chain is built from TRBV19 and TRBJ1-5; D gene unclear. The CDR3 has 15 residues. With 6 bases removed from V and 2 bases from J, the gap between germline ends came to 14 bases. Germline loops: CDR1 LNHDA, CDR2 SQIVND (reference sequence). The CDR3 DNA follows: TGTGCCAGTAGCCTGAGGGTTTGGGGCAATCAGCCCCAGCATTTT. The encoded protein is CASSLRVWGNQPQHF.

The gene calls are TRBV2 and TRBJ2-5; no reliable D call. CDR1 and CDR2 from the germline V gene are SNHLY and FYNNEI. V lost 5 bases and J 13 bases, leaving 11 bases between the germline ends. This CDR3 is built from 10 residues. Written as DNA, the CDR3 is TGTGCCAGCAGTATCATGAAATGGTACTTC. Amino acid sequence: CASSIMKWYF.

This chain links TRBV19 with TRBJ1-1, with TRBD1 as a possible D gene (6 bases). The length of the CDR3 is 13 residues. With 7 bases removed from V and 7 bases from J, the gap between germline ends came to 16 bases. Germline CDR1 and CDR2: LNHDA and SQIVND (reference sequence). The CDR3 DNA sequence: TGTGCCAGTAATCCGGGGGCGAGAGTTGAAGCTTTCTTT. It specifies CASNPGARVEAFF.

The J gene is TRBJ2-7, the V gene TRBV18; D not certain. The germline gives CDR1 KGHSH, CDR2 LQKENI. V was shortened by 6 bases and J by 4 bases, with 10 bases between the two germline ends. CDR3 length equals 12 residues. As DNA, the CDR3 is TGTGCCAGCTCGGATCTACTTTACGAGCAGTACTTC. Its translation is CASSDLLYEQYF.

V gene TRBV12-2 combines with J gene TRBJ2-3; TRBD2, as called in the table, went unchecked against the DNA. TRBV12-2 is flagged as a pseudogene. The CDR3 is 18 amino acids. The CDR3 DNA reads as TGTGCAAGTCGCTCACTTAGCGGGCTAGCGGGACCCACAGATACGCAGTATTTT. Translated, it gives CASRSLSGLAGPTDTQYF.

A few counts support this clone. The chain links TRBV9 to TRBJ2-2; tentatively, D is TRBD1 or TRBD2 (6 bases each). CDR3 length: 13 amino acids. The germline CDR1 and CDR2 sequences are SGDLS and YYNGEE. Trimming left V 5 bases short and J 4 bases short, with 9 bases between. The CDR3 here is CASREGGTGELFF. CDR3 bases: TGTGCCAGCAGGGAGGGGGGCACCGGGGAGCTGTTTTTT. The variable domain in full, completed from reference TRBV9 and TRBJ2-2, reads DSGVTQTPKHLITATGQRVTLRCSPRSGDLSVYWYQQSLDQGLQFLIQYYNGEERAKGNILERFSAQQFPDLHSELNLSSLELGDSALYFCASREGGTGELFFGEGSRLTVL.

The CDR3 DNA sequence: TGCAGCGTTAGGACAGGTGGCTATGGCTACACCTTC. Amino acids: CSVRTGGYGYTF. The chain links TRBV29-1 to TRBJ1-2; TRBD1 agrees at 7 bases. With 5 bases clipped from V and 4 bases from J, the junction kept 4 bases outside the gene matches. The germline V gene has CDR1 SQVTM and CDR2 ANQGSEA. CDR3 length: 12 residues.

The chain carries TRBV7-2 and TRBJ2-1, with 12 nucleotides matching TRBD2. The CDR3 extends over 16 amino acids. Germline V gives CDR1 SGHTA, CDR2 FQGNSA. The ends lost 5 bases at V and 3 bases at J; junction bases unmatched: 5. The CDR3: CASSIGTSGLYNEQFF. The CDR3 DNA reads TGTGCCAGCAGCATAGGGACTAGCGGGCTCTACAATGAGCAGTTCTTC.

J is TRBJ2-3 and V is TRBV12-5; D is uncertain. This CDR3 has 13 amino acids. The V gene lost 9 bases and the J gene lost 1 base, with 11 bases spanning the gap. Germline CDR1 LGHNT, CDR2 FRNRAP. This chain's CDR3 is CASAPAGTDTQYF. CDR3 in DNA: TGTGCTAGCGCTCCAGCAGGCACAGATACGCAGTATTTT. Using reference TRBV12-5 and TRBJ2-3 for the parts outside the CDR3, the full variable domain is DARVTQTPRHKVTEMGQEVTMRCQPILGHNTVFWYRQTMMQGLELLAYFRNRAPLDDSGMPKDRFSAEMPDATLATLKIQPSEPRDSAVYFCASAPAGTDTQYFGPGTRLTVL.

As DNA, the CDR3 is TGTGCCAGCCCTGACATCGGGGGGAGGGCCTTATCACCCCAGCATTTT. This codes for CASPDIGGRALSPQHF. The chain recombines TRBV27 with TRBJ1-5, with D possibly matching TRBD1 (5 bases). Germline V CDR1 and CDR2: MNHEY, SMNVEV (reference sequence). Trimming shortened V by 8 bases and J by 10 bases, and 27 bases separated the two germline ends. This CDR3 has 16 amino acids.

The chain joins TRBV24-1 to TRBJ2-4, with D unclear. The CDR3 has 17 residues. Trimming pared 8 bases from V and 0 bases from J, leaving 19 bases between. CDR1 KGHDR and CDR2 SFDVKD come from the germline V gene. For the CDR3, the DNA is TGTGCCACCACCCAGGTGGCCAGGCCTCTAGCCAAAAACATTCAGTACTTC. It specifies CATTQVARPLAKNIQYF.

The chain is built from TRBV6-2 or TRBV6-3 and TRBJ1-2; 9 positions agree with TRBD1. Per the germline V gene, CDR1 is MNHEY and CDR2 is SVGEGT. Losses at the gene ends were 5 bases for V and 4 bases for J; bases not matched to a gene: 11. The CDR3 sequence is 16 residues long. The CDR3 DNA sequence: TGTGCCAGCAGTCCAACCGGGACAGGGTCCCTCTATGGCTACACCTTC. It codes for CASSPTGTGSLYGYTF.

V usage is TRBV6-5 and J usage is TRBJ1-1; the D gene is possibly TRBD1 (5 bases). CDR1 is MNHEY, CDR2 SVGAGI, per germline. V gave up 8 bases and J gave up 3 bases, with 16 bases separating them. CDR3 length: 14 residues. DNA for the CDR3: TGTGCCAGCGAATCCGGGACCCAGTACACTGAAGCTTTCTTT. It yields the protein CASESGTQYTEAFF.

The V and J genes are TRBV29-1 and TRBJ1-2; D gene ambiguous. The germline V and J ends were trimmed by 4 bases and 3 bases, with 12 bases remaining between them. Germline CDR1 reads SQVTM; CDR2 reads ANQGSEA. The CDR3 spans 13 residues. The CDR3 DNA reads TGCAGCGTTGGGATAGGGTTTGACTATGGCTACACCTTC. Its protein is CSVGIGFDYGYTF.

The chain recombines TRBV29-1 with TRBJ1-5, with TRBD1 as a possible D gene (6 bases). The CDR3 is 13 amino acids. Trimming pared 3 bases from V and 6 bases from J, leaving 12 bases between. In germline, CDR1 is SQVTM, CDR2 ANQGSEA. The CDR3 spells CSVDGGAGQPQHF. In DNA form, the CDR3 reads TGCAGCGTTGACGGGGGGGCAGGTCAGCCCCAGCATTTT. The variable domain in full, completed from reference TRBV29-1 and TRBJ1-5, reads SAVISQKPSRDICQRGTSLTIQCQVDSQVTMMFWYRQQPGQSLTLIATANQGSEATYESGFVIDKFPISRPNLTFSTLTVSNMSPEDSSIYLCSVDGGAGQPQHFGDGTRLSIL.

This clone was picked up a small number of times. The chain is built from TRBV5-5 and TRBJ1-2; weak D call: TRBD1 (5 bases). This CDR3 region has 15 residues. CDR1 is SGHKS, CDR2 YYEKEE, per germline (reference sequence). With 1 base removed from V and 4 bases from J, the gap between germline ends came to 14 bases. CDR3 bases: TGTGCCAGCAGCTTGTGGGACTCCGAACCCTATGGCTACACCTTC. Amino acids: CASSLWDSEPYGYTF.

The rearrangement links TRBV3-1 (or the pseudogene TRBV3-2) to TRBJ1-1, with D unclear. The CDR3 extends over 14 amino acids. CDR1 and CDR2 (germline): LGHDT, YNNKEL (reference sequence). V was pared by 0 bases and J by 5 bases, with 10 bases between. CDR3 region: CASSQEGRRTEAFF. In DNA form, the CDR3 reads TGTGCCAGCAGCCAAGAAGGACGGAGAACTGAAGCTTTCTTT.

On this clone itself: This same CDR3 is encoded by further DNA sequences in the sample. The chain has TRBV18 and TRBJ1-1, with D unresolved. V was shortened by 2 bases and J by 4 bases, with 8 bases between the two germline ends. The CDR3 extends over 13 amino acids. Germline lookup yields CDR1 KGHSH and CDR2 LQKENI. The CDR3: CASSPGTTTEAFF. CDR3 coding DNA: TGTGCCAGCTCACCAGGCACAACCACTGAAGCTTTCTTT.

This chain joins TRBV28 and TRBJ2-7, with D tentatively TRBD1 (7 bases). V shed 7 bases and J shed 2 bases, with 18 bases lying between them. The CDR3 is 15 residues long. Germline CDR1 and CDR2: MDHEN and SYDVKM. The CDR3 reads CASTVGGTEPYEQYF. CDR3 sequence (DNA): TGTGCCAGCACCGTTGGCGGGACAGAGCCCTACGAGCAGTACTTC.

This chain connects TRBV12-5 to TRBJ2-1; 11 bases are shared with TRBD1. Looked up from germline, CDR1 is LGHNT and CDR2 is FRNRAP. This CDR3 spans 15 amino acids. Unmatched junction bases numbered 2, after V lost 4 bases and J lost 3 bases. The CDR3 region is CASGSGTGGYNEQFF. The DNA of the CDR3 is TGTGCTAGTGGTTCCGGGACAGGGGGCTACAATGAGCAGTTCTTC. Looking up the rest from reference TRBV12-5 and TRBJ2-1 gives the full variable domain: DARVTQTPRHKVTEMGQEVTMRCQPILGHNTVFWYRQTMMQGLELLAYFRNRAPLDDSGMPKDRFSAEMPDATLATLKIQPSEPRDSAVYFCASGSGTGGYNEQFFGPGTRLTVL.

The CDR3: CASSTDVEGGYTF. The DNA for the CDR3 is TGTGCCAGCAGCACCGACGTCGAAGGTGGCTACACCTTC. V is TRBV6-5 and J is TRBJ1-2; D uncertain. V was cut by 6 bases and J by 7 bases, with 15 bases left in between. Germline values: CDR1 MNHEY, CDR2 SVGAGI. CDR3 length: 13 residues.

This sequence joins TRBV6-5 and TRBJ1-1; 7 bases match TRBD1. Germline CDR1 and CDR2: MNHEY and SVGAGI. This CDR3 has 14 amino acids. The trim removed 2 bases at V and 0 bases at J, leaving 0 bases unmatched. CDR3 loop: CASSYDRVNTEAFF. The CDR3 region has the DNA TGTGCCAGCAGTTACGACAGGGTGAACACTGAAGCTTTCTTT.

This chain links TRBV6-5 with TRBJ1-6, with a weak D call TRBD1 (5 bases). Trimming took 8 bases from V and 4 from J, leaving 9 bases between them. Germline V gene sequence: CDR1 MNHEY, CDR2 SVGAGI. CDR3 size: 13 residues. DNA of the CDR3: TGTGCCAGCGGGACGGAATATAATTCACCCCTCCACTTT. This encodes CASGTEYNSPLHF.